This T cell receptor beta chain was sequenced in a study of control samples from healthy donors and cancer patients (TCRdb year 2020). Turning to this clone: Its antigen remains unidentified. Within one base of it there is no much larger clone, and no base qualities were kept.

Trimmed from V: 1 base; trimmed from J: 4 bases; junction bases lacking a gene match: 6. The germline V gene sets CDR1 to MGHRA and CDR2 to YSYEKL. Inclusive of the bounding cysteine and phenylalanine, the CDR3 is 15 residues long. Only the CDR3 region is kept as DNA, spanning 45 bases read in frame from base 1. The receptor library was made with the immunoSEQ multiplex PCR assay. In TCRdb, the immuneACCESS table is reduced to in-frame sequences with V and J assigned. These tables do not hold every clone; where another copy was compared, an unresolved V gene accounts for under half, and the others remain unexplained. This sample lists around 190,000 clones; 90% were detected once. The ten top clones hold around 1.5% of the sample.

The sample taken for sequencing was blood. The rearranged segments are TRBV4-1 and TRBJ2-5, and 7 bases in between align with TRBD2. This receptor was taken from a woman aged 50 to 65 in good health. The CDR3 protein is CASSQVGGGGETQYF. The DNA sequence follows: TGCGCCAGCAGCCAAGTTGGGGGGGGAGGAGAGACCCAGTACTTC.